This T cell receptor beta chain was obtained from a study of blood T cell repertoires in COVID-19. For the study at large: Whether acute or convalescent, the COVID-19 samples came from the United States, Italy and Spain.

Repertoires were generated with immunoSEQ multiplex PCR, while TCRdb's copy carries only in-frame clones and drops some. This repertoire shows over 70,000 clones, around 76% found once; its top ten account for roughly 15%. The J segment lost 9 bases and the V segment lost 6 bases, leaving 11 bases of the junction unmatched. CDR1 KGHDR and CDR2 SFDVKD come from the germline V gene. The CDR3 runs 16 residues. The chain carries TRBV24-1 and TRBJ2-1; 12 nucleotides match TRBD1. Sequencing was performed on peripheral blood. This TCR came from a man between 65 and 85 years old with active or convalescent COVID-19. The CDR3 protein is CATSPTPGQGASEQFF. The CDR3 DNA sequence: TGTGCCACCAGTCCCACTCCGGGACAGGGGGCGAGTGAGCAGTTCTTC.